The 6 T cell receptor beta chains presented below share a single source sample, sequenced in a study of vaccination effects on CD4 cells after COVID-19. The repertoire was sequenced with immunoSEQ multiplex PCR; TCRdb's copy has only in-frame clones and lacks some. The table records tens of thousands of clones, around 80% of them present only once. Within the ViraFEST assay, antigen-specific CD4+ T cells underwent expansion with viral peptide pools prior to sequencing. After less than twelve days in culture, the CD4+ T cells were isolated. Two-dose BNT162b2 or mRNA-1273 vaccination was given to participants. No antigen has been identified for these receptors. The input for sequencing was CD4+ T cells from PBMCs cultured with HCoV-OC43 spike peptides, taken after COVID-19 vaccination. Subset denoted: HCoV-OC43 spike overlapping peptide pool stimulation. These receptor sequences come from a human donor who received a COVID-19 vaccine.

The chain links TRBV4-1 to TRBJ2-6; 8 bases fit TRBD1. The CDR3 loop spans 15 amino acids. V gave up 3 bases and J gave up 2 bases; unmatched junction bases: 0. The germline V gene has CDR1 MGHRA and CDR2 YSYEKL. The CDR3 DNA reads TGCGCCAGCAGCCAGGGACAGGCTGGGGCCAACGTCCTGACTTTC. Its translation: CASSQGQAGANVLTF.

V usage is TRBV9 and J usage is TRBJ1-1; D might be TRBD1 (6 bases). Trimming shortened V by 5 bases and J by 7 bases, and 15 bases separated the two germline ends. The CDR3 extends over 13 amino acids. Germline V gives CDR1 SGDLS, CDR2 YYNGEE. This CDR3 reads CASRLQGLNEAFF. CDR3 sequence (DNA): TGTGCCAGCAGACTCCAGGGGCTCAATGAAGCTTTCTTT.

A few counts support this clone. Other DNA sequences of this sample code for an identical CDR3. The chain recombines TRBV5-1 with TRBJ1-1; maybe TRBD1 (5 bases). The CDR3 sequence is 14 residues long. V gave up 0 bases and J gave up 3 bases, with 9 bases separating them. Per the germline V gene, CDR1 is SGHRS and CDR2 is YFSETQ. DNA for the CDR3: TGCGCCAGCAGCTTGGGGGGCGGGGACACTGAAGCTTTCTTT. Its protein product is CASSLGGGDTEAFF.

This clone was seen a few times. CDR3 amino acids: CAISPLLGRAFF. The CDR3 DNA reads TGTGCCATCAGCCCCTTGTTAGGTCGGGCTTTCTTT. The chain joins TRBV10-3 to TRBJ1-1; D gene unclear. Between the trimmed V and J ends, which lost 6 bases and 11 bases, there was a span of 16 bases. From germline, CDR1 is ENHRY and CDR2 SYGVKD. The CDR3 runs 12 residues.

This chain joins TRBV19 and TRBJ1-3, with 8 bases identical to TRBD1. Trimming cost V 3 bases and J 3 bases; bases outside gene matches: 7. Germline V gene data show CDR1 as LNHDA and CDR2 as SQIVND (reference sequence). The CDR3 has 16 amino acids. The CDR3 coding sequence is TGTGCCAGTAGTATTACGGGAGGACAGGGTGGAAACACCATATATTTT. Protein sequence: CASSITGGQGGNTIYF.

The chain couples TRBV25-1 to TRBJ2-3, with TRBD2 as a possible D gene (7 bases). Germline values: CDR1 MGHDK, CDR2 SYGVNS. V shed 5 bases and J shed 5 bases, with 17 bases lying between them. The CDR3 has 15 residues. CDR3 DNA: TGTGCCAGCAGTCTCGTGGGGGGGCGGGAAGATACGCAGTATTTT. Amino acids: CASSLVGGREDTQYF.